This T cell receptor beta chain emerged from a study of T cell repertoires and HLA-DP antigens. The wider study: The donors, ranging 18-to-29 to 60-to-69 years, included a couple of males and one female.

Of note for this clone: The antigen is not known.

Germline lookup yields CDR1 MGHDK and CDR2 SYGVNS. The CDR3 is made up of 16 amino acids. Trimming removed 4 bases at V and 2 bases at J, with 17 bases between. The repertoire was sequenced with immunoSEQ multiplex PCR; TCRdb's copy has only in-frame clones and lacks some. The sample lists 65,000 to 90,000 clones; 80% were seen once. Sequenced input: CD4+ T cells from PBMCs. The TCR originated in a man in his 60s in good health and CMV-seronegative. The genes are TRBV25-1 and TRBJ1-2; D might be TRBD1 (6 bases). CDR3 DNA: TGTGCCAGCAGTGGATCCGGGACATTCCGCAACTATGGCTACACCTTC. Amino acids: CASSGSGTFRNYGYTF.